This T cell receptor beta chain originates from a study of blood T cell repertoires in COVID-19. Background on the study: The study drew acute and convalescent COVID-19 samples from the United States, Italy and Spain. In each case, the material was cDNA or gDNA derived from T cells, B-cell-depleted T cells, or PBMCs.

The protocol was immunoSEQ multiplex PCR, while the TCRdb copy is restricted to in-frame clones and leaves out a portion. The table includes 85,000 to 95,000 clones, around 90% detected once. The sequencing input was peripheral blood. The receptor comes from a woman aged 80 or older with acute or convalescent COVID-19.

For the CDR3, the DNA is TGTGCCAGCAGCTTTCGGCAGGCTTCTTATGGCTACACCTTC. Protein sequence: CASSFRQASYGYTF. The J gene is TRBJ1-2, the V gene TRBV7-2; D call uncertain. CDR3 length: 14 amino acids. Germline CDR1 and CDR2: SGHTA and FQGNSA. V dropped 3 bases and J dropped 5 bases, with 13 bases sitting between them.